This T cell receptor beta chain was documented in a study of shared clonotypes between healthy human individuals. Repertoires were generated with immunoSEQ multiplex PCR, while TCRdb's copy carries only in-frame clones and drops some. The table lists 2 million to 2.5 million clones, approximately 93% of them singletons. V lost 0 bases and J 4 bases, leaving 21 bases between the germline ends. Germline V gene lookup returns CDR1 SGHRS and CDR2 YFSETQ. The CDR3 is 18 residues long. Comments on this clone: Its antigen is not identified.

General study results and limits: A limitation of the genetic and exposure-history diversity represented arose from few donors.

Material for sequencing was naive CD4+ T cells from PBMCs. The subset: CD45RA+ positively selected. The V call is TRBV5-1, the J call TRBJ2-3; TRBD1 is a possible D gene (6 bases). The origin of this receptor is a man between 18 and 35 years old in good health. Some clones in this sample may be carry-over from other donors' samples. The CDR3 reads CASSLAVVAQGFPDTQYF. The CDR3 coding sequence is TGCGCCAGCAGCTTGGCGGTAGTGGCTCAGGGGTTCCCAGATACGCAGTATTTT.